Here is one T cell receptor beta chain with its context. This clonotype came up a few times. Its target antigen remains unknown. Qualities for individual bases were not recorded, and no much larger clone is one base off. Donors were approximately 42 systemically healthy Caucasian individuals from Russia aged roughly 6 to 95 years. Each donor gave around 9.8 milliliters of peripheral blood, collected into EDTA-treated Vacutainer tubes. PBMCs were isolated by Ficoll-Paque density-gradient centrifugation, with at least 7 million obtained per sample. Trizol reagent was used to extract total RNA from PBMCs, with at least 5 micrograms per sample. For every donor, an aliquot of PBMCs went through flow cytometry to measure the percentages of naive CD45RAhigh/CD27high T cells. The library was prepared using 5' RACE. The reads were generated on an Illumina HiSeq 2500. The second PCR ran for about 6 to 12 cycles and used a J-beta primer mix along with a sample-barcoded 5' primer. A template-switch 5' adaptor carrying 12 random nucleotides introduced a unique molecular identifier onto each TCR beta cDNA molecule. Each sample yielded at least 2.5 million CDR3-containing paired-end reads. First-strand cDNA was synthesized from all RNA with the Mint cDNA synthesis kit, primed by a TRBC-specific oligonucleotide. All cDNA was treated with uracil-DNA glycosylase and then went through a first 18-cycle PCR with the universal primers M1SS and BC2_uni_R. Per the original workflow: Normalization of each sample was performed by random selection of 1 million high-quality reads, each carrying a distinct molecular identifier. Reads sharing molecular identifiers were discarded rather than binned into consensus sequences. MiTCR, with a Q25 quality threshold and the strictest error-elimination algorithm, was used for CDR3 identification, clonotype clustering and error correction. A nonparametric unseen species model with Euler transformation was used to estimate lower-bound total TCR beta diversity. TCRdb trimmed the raw reads at Q25, called clones with MiXCR and kept productive beta chains. Entries are consolidated by CDR3 protein sequence, retaining the most common genes and DNA. The V and J calls and clone size come from TCRdb's table, not from the authors' own analysis. This sample has 700,000 to 900,000 distinct CDR3 sequences in its table, and roughly 26% of those were observed once. The top ten hold 2.5% to 3.5% of the sample.

CDR1 is given as SGHVS and CDR2 as FQNEAQ, both from the germline V gene. Its CDR3 holds 15 amino acids, cysteine through phenylalanine. The entry retains the CDR3 DNA only, 45 bases that are in frame from base 1. Cut back by 3 bases and 8 bases, the V and J ends lie 17 bases apart. This sample is part of a study of blood T cells in healthy people across ages (dated by TCRdb to between 2015 and 2016). About the investigation overall: In model experiments, roughly one uniquely barcoded TCR beta cDNA molecule per two T cells was captured by template switching. Age-related changes in TCR beta repertoire diversity were measured in the study by deep sequencing normalized with unique cDNA molecular identifiers. Donors were grouped into four age groups: young (average roughly 15 years), middle-aged (less than 40), aged (about 60) and long-lived (about 90). Using the same blood draw, the study looked at two additional independent replicas of 1 million unique cDNA reads for two donors, one aged 18 to 30 and the other aged 80 or older. What the study reported, not specific to this receptor: As age increased, observed TCR beta diversity per million T cells dropped in a roughly linear way, and a significant reduction was already evident by age 40. Because profiling used bulk unsorted PBMCs, naive and antigen-experienced compartments could not be compared conclusively. The CMV infection status of donors was not known, potentially confounding age-related changes in expanded clonotypes. Compared with the aged group, the long-lived group had more naive CD4+ T cells, fewer expanded clones and increased TCR diversity, suggesting age selection. Observed TCR beta diversity correlated strongly with the percentage of naive T cells measured by flow cytometry. Estimates of total diversity based on one million sequenced T cells were considered lower bounds and underestimates.

The data were also submitted as part of a second study, on T cells of mothers and their children. As the second publication notes: Nine systemically healthy Caucasian individuals, comprising three mothers and their six children, were included as donors. cDNA synthesis used all of the extracted RNA, with around 1.5 ug of RNA in each 15 ul reaction. Sample barcodes and 2-4 random nucleotides were added via the M1S primer in the second PCR. Each mother yielded over 9 million TCR beta CDR3 reads and each child roughly 3.1 million reads. Thymic selection similarly shapes TCR recombination output in related and unrelated pairs, with minor effect from inherited differences. Normalized repertoire overlap in related mother-child pairs was always slightly higher than in unrelated mother-child pairs, but the difference was never significant. With a sensitivity of approximately 100 clones per million clonotypes, no persistent microchimeric T cell clones were detected. The study used deep NGS to compare TCR beta repertoires of mothers and children, seeking features distinguishing related mother-child pairs from unrelated individuals. The mean age was roughly 40 +/- 4 years for the mothers and around 10 +/- 4 years for the children. After adapter ligation with NEBNext reagents, the libraries were sequenced on Illumina HiSeq 2000 with 100+100 nt paired-end reads. Mother and child libraries were prepared a month apart and sequenced in separate runs to prevent cross-contamination. Each donor had between about 450,000 and 2,100,000 distinct TCR beta clonotypes identified. Naive TCR beta clonotypes were estimated from low-frequency clonotypes matched to each donor's FACS-determined naive share, without sorting.

This TCR derives from a boy between 5 and 17 years old in good health. The specimen was blood. The chain links TRBV7-8 with TRBJ2-1; tentative D gene TRBD2, with 6 bases matching. The nucleotides are TGTGCCAGCAGCTTGAGCGGGTCCCAGCCGGATGAGCAGTTCTTC. It specifies CASSLSGSQPDEQFF.